The 14 T cell receptor beta chains presented below share a single source sample, sequenced in a study of cytomegalovirus exposure and HLA in healthy donors. The PCR employed 60 Vbeta primers together with 13 Jbeta primers. Sequenced by immunoSEQ multiplex PCR; TCRdb stores in-frame clones only, minus some. The sample holds 90,000 or so clones; approximately 85% are singletons and the top ten take 3.4%. Sequencing was performed on PBMCs. The origin of the receptors is a man younger than 40 in good health and CMV-seropositive.

J is TRBJ2-5 and V is TRBV5-1; 9 bases line up with TRBD1. The better agreement between TRBJ2-7 and the DNA end casts doubt on the J call. This CDR3 spans 16 amino acids. Germline CDR1 is SGHRS and CDR2 is YFSETQ. In DNA, the CDR3 is TGCGCCAGCAGCTTGGGGGACAGGGCCTACTCCTACGAGCAGTACTTC. Protein product: CASSLGDRAYSYEQYF.

The chain is built from TRBV12-5 and TRBJ2-2; 10 bases map to TRBD1. The CDR3 runs 16 residues. CDR1 and CDR2 (germline): LGHNT, FRNRAP. The V and J ends lost 4 bases and 2 bases, in that order; junction bases with no gene match: 4. The CDR3 nucleotides are TGTGCTAGTGGTTCGGGGACAGGGGACAACACCGGGGAGCTGTTTTTT. Its translation is CASGSGTGDNTGELFF.

V usage is TRBV7-9 and J usage is TRBJ2-7, with unresolved D. Germline V lookup: CDR1 SEHNR, CDR2 FQNEAQ (reference sequence). The CDR3 is 14 residues long. The V end was cut by 1 base, the J end by 4 bases, with 11 bases between. The CDR3 DNA reads as TGTGCCAGCAGCTTAGAAGGTAGCAAGTACGAGCAGTACTTC. Its protein is CASSLEGSKYEQYF.

By frequency in the sample, this clone is medium-sized. The chain links TRBV29-1 to TRBJ1-2, with 9 positions matching TRBD1. Germline V gene lookup returns CDR1 SQVTM and CDR2 ANQGSEA. The CDR3 totals 16 residues. J gave up 5 bases and V 3 bases, and 13 bases lay outside the gene matches. CDR3 in DNA: TGCAGCGTTGATCGTCTTACAGGGGGCGCAGGGTATGGCTACACCTTC. Its protein product is CSVDRLTGGAGYGYTF.

The gene calls are TRBV2 and TRBJ2-3, with TRBD2 as a possible D gene (6 bases). This CDR3 region has 16 residues. V lost 3 bases, J lost 2 bases, and 15 bases lay in between. Germline values: CDR1 SNHLY, CDR2 FYNNEI. CDR3 bases: TGTGCCAGCAGTGACTCTCCGGGACTGAACACAGATACGCAGTATTTT. As protein: CASSDSPGLNTDTQYF.

The chain has TRBV19 and TRBJ2-3; 11 bases map to TRBD2. The trim removed 3 bases at V and 3 bases at J, leaving 5 bases unmatched. This CDR3 has 16 amino acids. Germline V CDR1 and CDR2: LNHDA, SQIVND (reference sequence). The chain's CDR3 is CASSMNLAGGTDTQYF. CDR3 DNA: TGTGCCAGTAGTATGAATCTAGCGGGAGGAACAGATACGCAGTATTTT. The variable domain in full, with the rest retrieved from reference TRBV19 and TRBJ2-3, is DGGITQSPKYLFRKEGQNVTLSCEQNLNHDAMYWYRQDPGQGLRLIYYSQIVNDFQKGDIAEGYSVSREKKESFPLTVTSAQKNPTAFYLCASSMNLAGGTDTQYFGPGTRLTVL.

The V gene is TRBV7-9, the J gene TRBJ1-5; D is uncertain. V was cut by 5 bases and J by 6 bases, with 11 bases left in between. Germline CDR1 reads SEHNR; CDR2 reads FQNEAQ (reference sequence). The CDR3 extends over 13 amino acids. CDR3 DNA sequence: TGTGCCAGCAGCGCCCAATCGGGTCAGCCCCAGCATTTT. It encodes CASSAQSGQPQHF.

A single count supports this clone. This chain links TRBV19 with TRBJ2-3; D unclear. The germline V and J ends were trimmed by 7 bases and 6 bases, with 8 bases remaining between them. The CDR3 is 11 amino acids. Germline values: CDR1 LNHDA, CDR2 SQIVND (reference sequence). CDR3 DNA: TGTGCCAGTATGGCGGTCGATACGCAGTATTTT. Translating it yields CASMAVDTQYF. Supplemented by reference TRBV19 and TRBJ2-3, the full variable domain reads DGGITQSPKYLFRKEGQNVTLSCEQNLNHDAMYWYRQDPGQGLRLIYYSQIVNDFQKGDIAEGYSVSREKKESFPLTVTSAQKNPTAFYLCASMAVDTQYFGPGTRLTVL.

This chain joins TRBV5-4 and TRBJ2-5, with 13 bases matching TRBD2. Germline CDR1 reads SGHNT; CDR2 reads YYREEE (reference sequence). The CDR3 has 16 residues. V dropped 4 bases and J dropped 2; count of bases not matched to a gene: 5. In DNA, the CDR3 is TGTGCCAGCAGCACCCCGGGACTAGCGGGACAAGAGACCCAGTACTTC. Translation gives CASSTPGLAGQETQYF.

This clone was recorded only once. The chain links TRBV28 to TRBJ2-7; 9 bases agree with TRBD2. V was pared by 8 bases and J by 0 bases, with 8 bases of the junction left unmatched. Per the germline V gene, CDR1 is MDHEN and CDR2 is SYDVKM. CDR3 length: 15 amino acids. Written as DNA, the CDR3 is TGTGCCAGCGCGGGGGGGCCGGTAATCTCCTACGAGCAGTACTTC. Protein: CASAGGPVISYEQYF.

This rearrangement joins TRBV4-1 to TRBJ1-1; D call uncertain. Germline V gene data show CDR1 as MGHRA and CDR2 as YSYEKL. The CDR3 sequence is 15 residues long. V lost 1 base, J lost 1 base, and 10 bases lay in between. The CDR3 DNA follows: TGCGCCAGCAGCCAAGTTCCGGGGAAGAACACTGAAGCTTTCTTT. Translated, it gives CASSQVPGKNTEAFF.

V and J are TRBV5-6 and TRBJ2-7, with 7 bases fitting TRBD1. The V and J ends lost 4 bases and 5 bases, in that order; junction bases with no gene match: 6. The germline V gene encodes CDR1 SGHDT and CDR2 YYEEEE. The CDR3 is made up of 13 amino acids. In nucleotides, the CDR3 is TGTGCCAGCAGCGTGGACAGGTTCGACGAGCAGTACTTC. Residues: CASSVDRFDEQYF.

This sequence joins TRBV6-6 and TRBJ2-1; tentatively, D is TRBD2 (7 bases). The germline V gene encodes CDR1 MNHNY and CDR2 SVGAGI (reference sequence). V was trimmed by 8 bases and J by 8 bases, leaving 22 bases between them. There are 15 residues in the CDR3. CDR3 bases: TGTGCCAGCGGGGGGGGCGGGAGCGCCACGGATGAGCAGTTCTTC. Translating gives CASGGGGSATDEQFF.

This sequence joins TRBV4-1 and TRBJ2-2, with 12 bases identical to TRBD2. This CDR3 is 19 amino acids long. Germline V lookup: CDR1 MGHRA, CDR2 YSYEKL. Trimming at V came to 3 bases and at J to 1 base, leaving 9 bases not matched to a gene. For the CDR3, the DNA is TGCGCCAGCAGCCAGAGGGCTAGCGGGAGGGCCGAGAACACCGGGGAGCTGTTTTTT. This translates into CASSQRASGRAENTGELFF.